These 4 T cell receptor beta chains were sequenced from one sample in a study of beta chain features in type 1 diabetes listed by TCRdb under 2018. Broader findings and caveats from the paper: A moderate but significant shortening of TCRB CDR3 length was observed in type 1 diabetes patients in all four CD4+ subsets.

Library construction relied on the immunoSEQ multiplex PCR assay. The entire isolated RNA was reverse transcribed using the High Capacity cDNA Reverse Transcription Kit, and thus expressed TCRB transcripts were sequenced. This immuneACCESS table, as held by TCRdb, lists in-frame sequences with V and J called but not all clones. Of the missing ones, under half trace to an unresolved V gene in checked studies; the others have no known cause. The sample table holds roughly 150,000 clones, of which roughly 59% were seen once. Roughly 0.092% of the sample belongs to the ten largest clones. These receptors are not linked to any known antigen. Sequencing was carried out using naive CD4+ T cells from blood. The cell subset or site tag for this specimen amounts to: true naive CD4+ T cells. Receptor source: a man under 40 with type 1 diabetes.

The rearrangement joins TRBV9 to TRBJ2-7, with D possibly being TRBD1 (5 bases). This CDR3 contains 16 residues. Germline V gene sequence: CDR1 SGDLS, CDR2 YYNGEE. The V gene lost 4 bases and the J gene lost 5 bases, with 22 bases spanning the gap. This CDR3 is CASSPMGQPPKHEQYF. DNA for the CDR3: TGTGCCAGCAGCCCAATGGGGCAGCCTCCCAAACACGAGCAGTACTTC.

The gene calls are TRBV19 and TRBJ2-7, with D unclear. Trimming took 10 bases from V and 4 from J, leaving 11 bases between them. Germline V lookup: CDR1 LNHDA, CDR2 SQIVND (reference sequence). This CDR3 has 11 amino acids. The CDR3 coding sequence is TGTGCCACCCAGGCTGGGTACGAGCAGTACTTC. This translates into CATQAGYEQYF. The full variable domain, rest sourced from reference TRBV19 and TRBJ2-7, is DGGITQSPKYLFRKEGQNVTLSCEQNLNHDAMYWYRQDPGQGLRLIYYSQIVNDFQKGDIAEGYSVSREKKESFPLTVTSAQKNPTAFYLCATQAGYEQYFGPGTRLTVT.

This chain links TRBV6-7 with TRBJ1-2; 7 nucleotides align to TRBD1. TRBV6-7 is marked as an open reading frame, function uncertain. The CDR3 sequence is 12 residues long. The V segment lost 11 bases and the J segment 6 bases; nucleotides outside the gene matches: 9. The CDR3 loop reads CAFPRQGDGYTF. CDR3 bases: TGTGCCTTTCCTCGACAGGGTGATGGCTACACCTTC.

This chain connects TRBV6-1 to TRBJ2-2; D perhaps matches TRBD2 (6 bases). Germline CDR1 is MNHNS and CDR2 is SASEGT. V was shortened by 5 bases and J by 3 bases, with 16 bases between the two germline ends. The CDR3 is 16 residues long. CDR3 loop: CASSKGTAAYTGELFF. The DNA for the CDR3 is TGTGCCAGCAGTAAAGGGACTGCAGCCTACACCGGGGAGCTGTTTTTT.